Below are 23 T cell receptor beta chains sequenced from a single sample in a study of blood T cell repertoires in COVID-19. Sequenced by immunoSEQ multiplex PCR; TCRdb stores in-frame clones only, minus some. The sample has a few hundred thousand clones; 85% are singletons. The sample consisted of PBMCs or T cells enriched from blood (not recorded which). The receptors stem from a man aged 40-49 years who had recovered from COVID-19.

This clone has more than one count but fewer than ten. The J gene is TRBJ2-3, the V gene TRBV2; a possible D gene is TRBD2 (6 bases). With 4 bases removed from V and 2 bases from J, the gap between germline ends came to 13 bases. This CDR3 comprises 15 residues. Germline loops: CDR1 SNHLY, CDR2 FYNNEI. Here the CDR3 reads CASSAAGLSTDTQYF. CDR3 bases: TGTGCCAGCAGTGCGGCGGGACTCTCCACAGATACGCAGTATTTT.

The chain is built from TRBV6-1 and TRBJ1-2; tentatively, D is TRBD1 (5 bases). The germline V gene has CDR1 MNHNS and CDR2 SASEGT. CDR3 length equals 17 residues. With 2 bases removed from V and 4 bases from J, the gap between germline ends came to 20 bases. The CDR3 here is CASSEFNYQGSAYGYTF. The CDR3 DNA is TGTGCCAGCAGTGAATTCAACTACCAGGGTTCCGCCTATGGCTACACCTTC.

The genes are TRBV27 and TRBJ2-7; possible D gene TRBD2, 6 bases. Germline V gene data show CDR1 as MNHEY and CDR2 as SMNVEV (reference sequence). The CDR3 is 12 amino acids. V lost 2 bases and J 6 bases, leaving 8 bases between the germline ends. The CDR3 nucleotides are TGTGCCAGCAGTTTACCTAGCGTCGAGCAGTACTTC. This sequence encodes CASSLPSVEQYF.

This sequence joins TRBV14 and TRBJ2-3; 8 positions agree with TRBD1. The V segment lost 0 bases and the J segment 3 bases; nucleotides outside the gene matches: 8. The CDR3 loop spans 17 amino acids. Germline assignment: CDR1 SGHDN and CDR2 FVKESK. The CDR3 here is CASSQDIRTGGTDTQYF. CDR3 DNA: TGTGCCAGCAGCCAAGACATCAGAACAGGGGGGACAGATACGCAGTATTTT.

The chain combines TRBV7-2 with TRBJ2-3, with D uncertain. Germline V CDR1 and CDR2: SGHTA, FQGNSA. The CDR3 consists of 14 residues. The germline V and J ends were trimmed by 3 bases and 2 bases, with 9 bases remaining between them. Here the CDR3 reads CASSFNTITDTQYF. CDR3 coding DNA: TGTGCCAGCAGCTTTAACACAATCACAGATACGCAGTATTTT.

This clone came up once. The genes are TRBV28 and TRBJ2-5; 10 positions agree with TRBD2. Unmatched junction bases numbered 5, after V lost 7 bases and J lost 0 bases. The germline V gene encodes CDR1 MDHEN and CDR2 SYDVKM. The CDR3 runs 15 residues. CDR3 sequence: CASTKLAGYQETQYF. CDR3 nucleotides: TGTGCCAGCACCAAACTAGCGGGGTACCAAGAGACCCAGTACTTC.

The CDR3 spells CAISESSLRETQYF. CDR3 nucleotides: TGTGCCATCAGTGAGTCGAGCCTCAGGGAGACCCAGTACTTC. The chain carries TRBV10-3 and TRBJ2-5; no clear D. Germline V gene lookup returns CDR1 ENHRY and CDR2 SYGVKD. This CDR3 comprises 14 residues. Trimming removed 0 bases from V and 5 bases from J, with 10 bases in between.

This clone was picked up one time. The CDR3 DNA is TGTGCCAGTAGTCTGGGACTAGCGGGAGAGACCCAGTACTTC. Translated: CASSLGLAGETQYF. The V and J genes are TRBV19 and TRBJ2-5, with 12 bases aligning to TRBD2. Germline CDR1 LNHDA, CDR2 SQIVND (reference sequence). This CDR3 comprises 14 residues. The trim removed 5 bases at V and 4 bases at J, leaving 2 bases unmatched.

The chain links TRBV27 to TRBJ2-7, with 8 bases matching TRBD1. Germline CDR1 is MNHEY and CDR2 is SMNVEV (reference sequence). The CDR3 has 15 amino acids. J was trimmed by 2 bases and V by 9 bases; bases with no gene match: 12. The CDR3, as DNA: TGTGCCAGAGCCAGGGGGCGCTTCGAGACCTACGAGCAGTACTTC. Its translation is CARARGRFETYEQYF.

The chain combines TRBV9 with TRBJ1-6, with a weak D call TRBD1 (6 bases). The CDR3 runs 14 residues. The V end was cut by 3 bases, the J end by 10 bases, with 14 bases between. The germline V gene has CDR1 SGDLS and CDR2 YYNGEE. The CDR3 region has the DNA TGTGCCAGCAGCGCACAGGGAATTCGGTCACCCCTCCACTTT. This gives the protein CASSAQGIRSPLHF.

This chain connects TRBV19 to TRBJ1-2; 9 nucleotides match TRBD1. Germline V gene sequence: CDR1 LNHDA, CDR2 SQIVND (reference sequence). After removal of 10 bases from V and 4 bases from J, the junction contained 22 bases not matched to a gene. This CDR3 region has 18 residues. The CDR3 nucleotides read TGTGCCAACCCCCGAAGGGAGCCGGGGACAGGGTCCCCCTATGGCTACACCTTC. Amino acid sequence: CANPRREPGTGSPYGYTF.

This clone was picked up one time. The rearrangement uses TRBV12-3 or TRBV12-4 and TRBJ2-1, with a weak D call TRBD2 (6 bases). This CDR3 region has 13 residues. The V end lost 5 bases, the J end lost 8 bases, and 13 bases lay between the germline ends. DNA of the CDR3: TGTGCCAGCAGTCTAGGGGAGGTCGATGAGCAGTTCTTC. Translated, it gives CASSLGEVDEQFF.

J is TRBJ1-2 and V is TRBV5-6; 9 nucleotides line up with TRBD1. Germline V gene lookup returns CDR1 SGHDT and CDR2 YYEEEE. V lost 6 bases, J lost 5 bases, and 8 bases stayed unmatched. This CDR3 contains 14 residues. Here the CDR3 reads CASKRGQGGYGYTF. CDR3 DNA: TGTGCCAGCAAACGGGGACAGGGAGGTTATGGCTACACCTTC. Looking up the rest from reference TRBV5-6 and TRBJ1-2 gives the full variable domain: DAGVTQSPTHLIKTRGQQVTLRCSPKSGHDTVSWYQQALGQGPQFIFQYYEEEERQRGNFPDRFSGHQFPNYSSELNVNALLLGDSALYLCASKRGQGGYGYTFGSGTRLTVV.

This clone was detected only once. The gene calls are TRBV7-3 and TRBJ2-2; tentative D call: TRBD2 (5 bases). This CDR3 has 16 residues. CDR1 SGHTA and CDR2 FQGTGA come from the germline V gene. V was pared by 5 bases and J by 0 bases, with 13 bases between. The CDR3: CASSLAGVANTGELFF. CDR3 sequence (DNA): TGTGCCAGCAGCCTGGCCGGGGTTGCGAACACCGGGGAGCTGTTTTTT.

The V and J genes are TRBV13 and TRBJ1-2; possibly TRBD1 for D (6 bases). This CDR3 has 14 residues. From germline, CDR1 is PRHDT and CDR2 FYEKMQ (reference sequence). V was trimmed by 5 bases and J by 2 bases, leaving 12 bases between them. The chain's CDR3 is CASSTRTVNYGYTF. Written as DNA, the CDR3 is TGTGCCAGCAGCACCCGGACAGTCAACTATGGCTACACCTTC.

This clone occurred a few times. The rearrangement joins TRBV13 to TRBJ2-5; D may be TRBD2 (6 bases). The CDR3 is 14 amino acids. The germline V and J ends were trimmed by 0 bases and 3 bases, with 8 bases remaining between them. Germline V gene lookup returns CDR1 PRHDT and CDR2 FYEKMQ (reference sequence). The CDR3 region is CASSLGGLKETQYF. In nucleotides, the CDR3 is TGTGCCAGCAGCTTAGGGGGACTCAAAGAGACCCAGTACTTC.

CDR3 amino acids: CASSQALAATEAFF. The CDR3 DNA sequence: TGTGCCAGCAGCCAAGCGCTTGCGGCCACTGAAGCTTTCTTT. This sequence joins TRBV3-1 (or the pseudogene TRBV3-2) and TRBJ1-1; D is undetermined. With 1 base removed from V and 4 bases from J, the gap between germline ends came to 10 bases. Germline CDR1 reads LGHDT; CDR2 reads YNNKEL (reference sequence). The CDR3 sequence is 14 residues long.

The chain employs TRBV19 and TRBJ1-1; no clear D gene. V was pared by 5 bases and J by 3 bases, with 16 bases between. The CDR3 has 15 residues. Germline V gene sequence: CDR1 LNHDA, CDR2 SQIVND (reference sequence). Here the CDR3 reads CASSPTSGEDTEAFF. CDR3 in DNA: TGTGCCAGTAGTCCCACCAGCGGGGAGGACACTGAAGCTTTCTTT.

This sequence joins TRBV23-1 and TRBJ2-7; possibly TRBD1 for D (5 bases). Being an ORF, TRBV23-1 has a function that is uncertain. V lost 3 bases and J lost 4, with 13 bases in between. The CDR3 is made up of 14 amino acids. The CDR3 DNA sequence: TGCGCCAGCAGTCATTTGCAGGGTGGGTACGAGCAGTACTTC. It codes for CASSHLQGGYEQYF.

This chain joins TRBV29-1 and TRBJ2-3; D remains unclear. In germline, CDR1 is SQVTM, CDR2 ANQGSEA. The V gene lost 6 bases and the J gene lost 6 bases, with 13 bases spanning the gap. This CDR3 is built from 12 residues. CDR3 amino acids: CSVYTNRDTQYF. In DNA, the CDR3 is TGCAGCGTCTACACTAATAGGGATACGCAGTATTTT.

This rearrangement joins TRBV9 to TRBJ2-2, with 7 positions matching TRBD2. Germline trimming cut 5 bases from V and 4 bases from J; bases unmatched to any gene: 11. This CDR3 is 16 amino acids long. Germline lookup yields CDR1 SGDLS and CDR2 YYNGEE. The CDR3 region has the DNA TGTGCCAGCAGTTTATCAGCGGGACTTGGCACCGGGGAGCTGTTTTTT. Protein sequence: CASSLSAGLGTGELFF.

The chain carries TRBV10-3 and TRBJ2-5, with D maybe TRBD1 (6 bases). The CDR3 runs to 16 residues. Germline lookup yields CDR1 ENHRY and CDR2 SYGVKD. V was cut by 3 bases and J by 0 bases, with 14 bases left in between. The CDR3 bases are TGTGCCATCAGTGATGTAGGACAGCAGTACCAAGAGACCCAGTACTTC. Amino acids: CAISDVGQQYQETQYF.

This clone came up once. This chain uses TRBV4-1 with TRBJ2-7; TRBD2 agrees at 7 bases. The V and J ends lost 0 bases and 4 bases, in that order; junction bases with no gene match: 12. Germline lookup yields CDR1 MGHRA and CDR2 YSYEKL. CDR3 length: 17 amino acids. The CDR3 region is CASSQEGVAGVKYEQYF. The CDR3, as DNA: TGCGCCAGCAGCCAAGAAGGTGTAGCGGGTGTTAAGTACGAGCAGTACTTC.